The 11 T cell receptor beta chains in this list originate from one sample, sequenced in a study of T cell repertoires in cytomegalovirus infection. TCRdb ran MiXCR on the reads and lists one entry per CDR3 protein. The sample includes about 260,000 distinct CDR3 sequences, approximately 9% of them seen just once. The sequencing sample was made of PBMCs. The receptors derive from a human donor in good health (CMV status not recorded). Some clones in this sample may be carry-over from other donors' samples.

This clonotype was observed many times. The V gene is TRBV7-8, the J gene TRBJ2-2; D is unresolved. The CDR3 length is 15 residues. V lost 8 bases to trimming and J lost 2 bases, with 15 bases between them. The germline V gene encodes CDR1 SGHVS and CDR2 FQNEAQ. CDR3 DNA sequence: TGTGCCAGCTCCACGAAGGGCCTAAACACCGGGGAGCTGTTTTTT. Translated, it gives CASSTKGLNTGELFF.

The chain couples TRBV6-2 or TRBV6-3 to TRBJ1-2, with 12 bases fitting TRBD1. Trimming took 0 bases from V and 8 from J; bases not matched to a gene: 4. Germline CDR1 MNHEY, CDR2 SVGEGT. The CDR3 sequence is 15 residues long. CDR3 loop: CASSYSGQGASGYTF. DNA of the CDR3: TGTGCCAGCAGTTACTCGGGACAGGGGGCTTCGGGCTACACCTTC.

This clonotype was observed many times. The chain joins TRBV28 to TRBJ1-1, with no clear D. CDR3 length: 14 residues. Trimming removed 4 bases at V and 1 base at J, with 10 bases between. Germline loops: CDR1 MDHEN, CDR2 SYDVKM. The CDR3 coding sequence is TGTGCCAGCAGTTCGGGAGGATCGAACACTGAAGCTTTCTTT. It specifies CASSSGGSNTEAFF.

This CDR3 is CASTGDRFTDTQYF. CDR3 bases: TGTGCCAGCACCGGGGACAGATTCACAGATACGCAGTATTTT. The gene calls are TRBV7-9 and TRBJ2-3; 7 bases are a match to TRBD1. J lost 2 bases, V lost 7 bases, and 6 bases had no gene match. The CDR3 length is 14 residues. CDR1 and CDR2 from the germline V gene are SEHNR and FQNEAQ (reference sequence).

This clonotype was counted many times. The gene calls are TRBV19 and TRBJ2-6; TRBD2 agrees at 7 bases. Germline-derived CDR1 and CDR2 are LNHDA and SQIVND (reference sequence). The CDR3 spans 18 residues. Germline trimming cut 2 bases from V and 4 bases from J; bases unmatched to any gene: 11. The chain's CDR3 is CASSIKGPGGPGANVLTF. CDR3 DNA: TGTGCCAGTAGTATAAAGGGTCCGGGGGGACCCGGGGCCAACGTCCTGACTTTC.

The genes are TRBV18 and TRBJ1-6; no clear D gene. V gave up 2 bases and J gave up 8 bases, with 10 bases separating them. The CDR3 sequence is 14 residues long. The V gene's germline CDR1 is KGHSH and CDR2 LQKENI. Here the CDR3 DNA reads TGTGCCAGCTCACCATCCCGCCGGGATTCACCCCTCCACTTT. It encodes CASSPSRRDSPLHF.

This clonotype was detected ten times or more. The rearrangement joins TRBV7-8 to TRBJ2-5, with 9 bases lining up with TRBD1. The CDR3 loop spans 13 amino acids. The ends lost 5 bases at V and 7 bases at J; junction bases unmatched: 5. The germline V gene encodes CDR1 SGHVS and CDR2 FQNEAQ. CDR3 loop: CASSPDRGGTQYF. The CDR3 bases are TGTGCCAGCAGCCCGGACAGGGGCGGGACCCAGTACTTC.

In this sample, this clonotype turned up many times. The rearrangement joins TRBV5-4 to TRBJ2-6; D is possibly TRBD2 (7 bases). The ends were cut back, 4 bases at V and 0 bases at J, with 17 bases in the middle. The CDR3 is made up of 18 amino acids. Germline V gives CDR1 SGHNT, CDR2 YYREEE (reference sequence). The CDR3 DNA sequence: TGTGCCAGCAGCGGGGGGGCAGGACTCCTCTCTGGGGCCAACGTCCTGACTTTC. It translates to CASSGGAGLLSGANVLTF.

CDR3 DNA sequence: TGTGCCAGCAGTCCGGGACAGGGGGTATCGGGCAATCAGCCCCAGCATTTT. Encoded protein: CASSPGQGVSGNQPQHF. The rearrangement uses TRBV6-1 and TRBJ1-5; 11 bases are shared with TRBD1. V shed 5 bases, J shed 2 bases, and the junction held 8 bases outside the gene matches. CDR1 is MNHNS and CDR2 is SASEGT in the germline V gene. The CDR3 is 17 residues long.

In this sample, this clonotype turned up many times. The genes are TRBV7-2 and TRBJ1-2; D unresolved. The germline V gene encodes CDR1 SGHTA and CDR2 FQGNSA. V was trimmed by 1 base and J by 0 bases, leaving 12 bases between them. The CDR3 length is 16 residues. The CDR3 spells CASSLVRGRANYGYTF. The CDR3 nucleotides read TGTGCCAGCAGCTTAGTGCGGGGAAGAGCTAACTATGGCTACACCTTC.

There are a few counts of this clonotype. The chain employs TRBV27 and TRBJ2-7; D uncertain. CDR1 is MNHEY and CDR2 is SMNVEV in the germline V gene (reference sequence). The CDR3 runs 14 residues. Trimming took off 1 base at V and 2 bases at J, with 9 bases between the two ends. CDR3 sequence (DNA): TGTGCCAGCAGTTTATTGGGCAGGACCTACGAGCAGTACTTC. Translated, it gives CASSLLGRTYEQYF.